This T cell receptor beta chain was observed in a study of blood T cell repertoires in COVID-19. Study summary: Acute and convalescent COVID-19 specimens originated in the United States, Italy and Spain. T cells, B-cell-depleted T cells, or PBMCs supplied cDNA or gDNA.

The CDR3 spans 15 residues. V was pared by 3 bases and J by 4 bases, with 13 bases between. Germline-derived CDR1 and CDR2 are SGHNT and YENEEA. Per the original methods: It was from reference gene primer amplification that nucleated cell counts were estimated. TCRdb's table, derived via immunoSEQ multiplex PCR, lists solely in-frame clones and lacks some. V and J calls and clone size follow that table, whereas D and trimming were derived from the DNA. The sample yields about 190,000 clones, over 75% seen once. The sequencing input was peripheral blood. The TCR sequence derives from a woman between 50 and 59 years old with acute or convalescent COVID-19. V is TRBV11-3 and J is TRBJ2-1, with D possibly TRBD2 on 6 matching bases. CDR3 nucleotide sequence: TGTGCCAGCAGCTTCGGCGGGACTTTTTACAATGAGCAGTTCTTC. Translated: CASSFGGTFYNEQFF.